A selection of T cell receptor beta chains follows, all from one sample in a study of radiotherapy plus CTLA-4 blockade in lung cancer. Sequencing used immunoSEQ multiplex PCR; TCRdb keeps in-frame clones, though not all of them. The sample includes 90,000 or so clones, roughly 87% of them seen just once. The sample was peripheral blood, taken from a patient treated with radiotherapy plus ipilimumab. The receptors here all came from a human donor with non-small cell lung cancer who had stable disease on radiotherapy plus ipilimumab. The CDR3 runs from the conserved cysteine through the conserved F or W. D genes are given only for firm matches. Size values are once, few and many counts, or a class for expanded clones, and some rows have none.

D gene | clone size | J gene | V gene | CDR3 DNA | CDR3 protein
- | - | TRBJ1-4 | TRBV28 | TGTGCCAGCAGTCCGCCCAGGGGTTCTTTTGAAAAACTGTTTTTT | CASSPPRGSFEKLFF
TRBD1 | - | TRBJ1-4 | TRBV9 | TGTGCCAGCAGCGGGACAGGGAAGGGTGGAGCAACTAATGAAAAACTGTTTTTT | CASSGTGKGGATNEKLFF
- | - | TRBJ2-5 | TRBV6-1 | TGTGCCAGCAGTCAGGGACGGTCCCCAAGGGAGACCCAGTACTTC | CASSQGRSPRETQYF
- | - | TRBJ1-6 | TRBV19 | TGTGCCAGTAGCCACGGGACCCCAAGGCCCCTCCACTTT | CASSHGTPRPLHF
- | once | TRBJ2-3 | TRBV2 | TGTGCCAGCAGGACACTACAGAGCACAGATACGCAGTATTTT | CASRTLQSTDTQYF
- | once | TRBJ2-7 | TRBV29-1 | TGCAGCGTTGAAGATATGGCAGGGCCCGAGCAGTACTTC | CSVEDMAGPEQYF
- | - | TRBJ2-4 | TRBV28 | TGTGCCAGCAGTTCCCCCTCTTCCCTAGCCAAAAACATTCAGTACTTC | CASSSPSSLAKNIQYF
TRBD2 | - | TRBJ2-7 | TRBV4-1 | TGCGCCAGCAGCCGGCTAGCGGGGGCCTACGAGCAGTACTTC | CASSRLAGAYEQYF
- | - | TRBJ1-2 | TRBV28 | TGTGCCAGCAGTTCAAACGGGACGCCCTATGGCTACACCTTC | CASSSNGTPYGYTF
TRBD1 | - | TRBJ2-5 | TRBV27 | TGTGCCAGCAGCCCCGGGACAGGGGGGTTCGGAGAGACCCAGTACTTC | CASSPGTGGFGETQYF
TRBD2 | - | TRBJ2-3 | TRBV2 | TGTGCCAGCAGTGCTAGCGGGGATCGCACAGATACGCAGTATTTT | CASSASGDRTDTQYF
- | - | TRBJ2-7 | TRBV10-1 | TGCGCCAGCAGACGGACCCTACTGGGGGAGCAGTACTTC | CASRRTLLGEQYF
- | - | TRBJ2-3 | TRBV11-3 | TGTGCCAGCAGTCTCGGGTCAAGCACAGATACGCAGTATTTT | CASSLGSSTDTQYF
TRBD2 | - | TRBJ2-7 | TRBV5-1 | TGCGCCAGCAGCTTCGCCGCTAGCGGGGTATTCCACGAGCAGTACTTC | CASSFAASGVFHEQYF
- | - | TRBJ1-1 | TRBV9 | TGTGCCAGCAGCGTAGAGCCTAACACTGAAGCTTTCTTT | CASSVEPNTEAFF
- | - | TRBJ1-5 | TRBV7-8 | TGTGCCAGCAGCTTAGCGACTCAGGGGTTGGGGCAGCCCCAGCATTTT | CASSLATQGLGQPQHF
- | - | TRBJ2-7 | TRBV18 | TGTGCCAGCTCACCGTCCAGTGGAGTTCCCTACGAGCAGTACTTC | CASSPSSGVPYEQYF
- | once | TRBJ1-1 | TRBV4-1 | TGCGCCAGCGGCCATCAAGACAGGAACACTGAAGCTTTCTTT | CASGHQDRNTEAFF
TRBD1 | - | TRBJ2-7 | TRBV14 | TGTGCCAGCAGCCAAGGACAGGGAAACTACGAGCAGTACTTC | CASSQGQGNYEQYF
- | - | TRBJ1-5 | TRBV6-1 | TGTGCCAGCAGCCGACAGTCTAATCAGCCCCAGCATTTT | CASSRQSNQPQHF
- | - | TRBJ1-1 | TRBV5-1 | TGCGCCAGCAGCTTGCAGGGACCGAACACTGAAGCTTTCTTT | CASSLQGPNTEAFF
- | few | TRBJ2-7 | TRBV4-1 | TGCGCCAGCAGCCCAGGAGGGGGACTCACGAACTACGAGCAGTACTTC | CASSPGGGLTNYEQYF
TRBD1 | - | TRBJ1-5 | TRBV19 | TGTGCCAGTAGTATAAAGGGGGCTGGGCAGCCCCAGCATTTT | CASSIKGAGQPQHF
TRBD1 | - | TRBJ1-5 | TRBV19 | TGTGCCAGTAGCCGACCAGGGGGCGCGGGTCAGCCCCAGCATTTT | CASSRPGGAGQPQHF
TRBD1 | few | TRBJ2-7 | TRBV6-6 | TGTGCCAGCAGTTGGGACAGCTCCTACGAGCAGTACTTC | CASSWDSSYEQYF
- | - | TRBJ2-7 | TRBV30 | TGTGCCTGGACCGCGGACAGTTTGTCCTACGAGCAGTACTTC | CAWTADSLSYEQYF
TRBD1 | - | TRBJ1-2 | TRBV7-2 | TGTGCCAGCAGCCTAAGACAGGGATCTAACTATGGCTACACCTTC | CASSLRQGSNYGYTF
- | - | TRBJ1-6 | TRBV30 | TGTGCCTGGAGTGGGGGCAGGGCCTATAATTCACCCCTCCACTTT | CAWSGGRAYNSPLHF
- | once | TRBJ1-1 | TRBV7-2 | TGTGCCAGCAGCTTAGGGACCACCACTGAAGCTTTCTTT | CASSLGTTTEAFF
TRBD2 | - | TRBJ2-5 | TRBV19 | TGTGCCGCAGGCGTGGGGGGGGGCCAAGAGACCCAGTACTTC | CAAGVGGGQETQYF
- | - | TRBJ1-1 | TRBV10-2 | TGCGCCAGCAGTGACGACAGCCCCGACGAAGCTTTCTTT | CASSDDSPDEAFF
- | - | TRBJ1-5 | TRBV6-5 | TGTGCCAGCAGTTACTCAGGGACAACGGGGCATCAGCCCCAGCATTTT | CASSYSGTTGHQPQHF
- | - | TRBJ2-1 | TRBV6-6 | TGTGCCAGCAGTTGGGGAGACGGTGAGCAGTTCTTC | CASSWGDGEQFF
TRBD2 | - | TRBJ2-7 | TRBV7-8 | TGTGCCAGCAGCTTACGTACTAGCGGGAGTCCCTACGAGCAGTACTTC | CASSLRTSGSPYEQYF
- | - | TRBJ1-4 | TRBV18 | TGTGCCAGCTCCAACAAAAACGCAGGGGTTAATGAAAAACTGTTTTTT | CASSNKNAGVNEKLFF
TRBD2 | - | TRBJ2-2 | TRBV5-6 | TGTGCCAGCAGCCGACTAGCGGGGGGTACCGGGGAGCTGTTTTTT | CASSRLAGGTGELFF
- | - | TRBJ2-2 | TRBV18 | TGTGCCAGCTCACCATCGGGGCAGGGCGCCGGGGAGCTGTTTTTT | CASSPSGQGAGELFF